This T cell receptor beta chain was profiled in a study of cytomegalovirus exposure and HLA in healthy donors. Study summary: Per a later analysis, the roughly 690 first-cohort and approximately 120 validation repertoires shared one platform. Notes on the study in general: Reportedly, cytomegalovirus status was diagnosed with high sensitivity and specificity.

In regard to this clone: Its antigen is as yet unknown.

Assay used: immunoSEQ multiplex PCR; TCRdb lists only in-frame clones, some missing. Of some 250,000 clones listed, almost 90% were seen once; the top ten hold 0.37%. CDR3 length equals 16 residues. V shed 5 bases and J shed 2 bases, with 16 bases lying between them. Germline-derived CDR1 and CDR2 are MDHEN and SYDVKM. Sample: PBMCs. The receptor comes from a woman between 18 and 29 years old in good health and CMV-seronegative. This rearrangement joins TRBV28 to TRBJ1-3; D is undetermined. CDR3 in DNA: TGTGCCAGCAGTCCTTTCGCGGTCCGGACTGGAAACACCATATATTTT. Its protein is CASSPFAVRTGNTIYF.